The 22 T cell receptor beta chains below come from one sample, sequenced in a study of T cell changes during pregnancy in multiple sclerosis. Method: immunoSEQ multiplex PCR; TCRdb's copy keeps in-frame clones and lacks some. The table lists fewer than 85,000 clones, around 90% of them singletons. Sequencing used peripheral blood, obtained in the second trimester of pregnancy. All receptors derive from a female donor with multiple sclerosis, enrolled in a pregnancy study.

This chain uses TRBV28 with TRBJ1-4, with 8 bases aligning to TRBD1. The CDR3 runs 16 residues. Germline V CDR1 and CDR2: MDHEN, SYDVKM. V lost 4 bases to trimming and J lost 8 bases; unmatched junction nucleotides: 12. The CDR3 DNA reads TGTGCCAGCAGTTCCCCCCAGGGGGCGCGTTCCGAAAAACTGTTTTTT. Translating it yields CASSSPQGARSEKLFF.

V and J are TRBV9 and TRBJ1-2; D might be TRBD1 (6 bases). The V end lost 3 bases, the J end lost 4 bases, and 16 bases lay between the germline ends. This CDR3 contains 15 residues. CDR1 and CDR2 (germline): SGDLS, YYNGEE. In DNA, the CDR3 is TGTGCCAGCAGCGGACGGGACACCTCGATCTATGGCTACACCTTC. Translation gives CASSGRDTSIYGYTF.

DNA of the CDR3: TGTGCCACCGAAGGGGTGGCGGGACTGAACACCGGGGAGCTGTTTTTT. Its protein is CATEGVAGLNTGELFF. J is TRBJ2-2 and V is TRBV19; D is possibly TRBD2 (6 bases). CDR1 is LNHDA and CDR2 is SQIVND in the germline V gene (reference sequence). V lost 10 bases, J lost 1 base, and 19 bases lay in between. The CDR3 runs to 16 residues. Variable domain in full (rest from reference TRBV19 and TRBJ2-2): DGGITQSPKYLFRKEGQNVTLSCEQNLNHDAMYWYRQDPGQGLRLIYYSQIVNDFQKGDIAEGYSVSREKKESFPLTVTSAQKNPTAFYLCATEGVAGLNTGELFFGEGSRLTVL.

The chain carries TRBV30 and TRBJ1-1; D might be TRBD1 (5 bases). Germline CDR1 and CDR2: GTSNPN and SVGIG (reference sequence). Trimming took off 0 bases at V and 3 bases at J, with 8 bases between the two ends. This CDR3 contains 13 residues. DNA for the CDR3: TGTGCCTGGAGTGTGTCGGGGGACACTGAAGCTTTCTTT. Encoded protein: CAWSVSGDTEAFF.

The gene calls are TRBV11-2 and TRBJ2-7; 8 positions agree with TRBD2. Germline V gene lookup returns CDR1 SGHAT and CDR2 FQNNGV. The V segment lost 4 bases and the J segment 3 bases; nucleotides outside the gene matches: 5. The CDR3 runs to 14 residues. CDR3 sequence (DNA): TGTGCCAGCAGCTCGGGACTAGTAATCTACGAGCAGTACTTC. Amino acid sequence: CASSSGLVIYEQYF.

This chain uses TRBV27 with TRBJ1-5; D not resolved. Trimming removed 0 bases from V and 4 bases from J, with 4 bases in between. Per the germline V gene, CDR1 is MNHEY and CDR2 is SMNVEV (reference sequence). The CDR3 has 13 amino acids. The CDR3 sequence: CASSLSANQPQHF. CDR3 nucleotide sequence: TGTGCCAGCAGTTTATCGGCAAATCAGCCCCAGCATTTT.

This clone has a single count. The CDR3 bases are TGTGCCAGTAGTATAGGTCCTATTCAGCCCCAGCATTTT. Translated: CASSIGPIQPQHF. V and J are TRBV19 and TRBJ1-5; no reliable D call. The CDR3 runs to 13 residues. V lost 1 base, J lost 6 bases, and 7 bases lay in between. CDR1 LNHDA and CDR2 SQIVND come from the germline V gene (reference sequence).

J is TRBJ2-1 and V is TRBV18, with 7 bases aligning to TRBD1. Germline V lookup: CDR1 KGHSH, CDR2 LQKENI. Germline trimming cut 8 bases from V and 8 bases from J; bases unmatched to any gene: 6. The CDR3 has 12 residues. The CDR3 here is CASVLQGHEQFF. The CDR3 nucleotides read TGTGCCAGCGTTTTACAGGGGCATGAGCAGTTCTTC.

The gene calls are TRBV13 and TRBJ1-2, with 8 bases matching TRBD1. The junction had 5 bases not matched to a gene; V was cut back by 1 base and J by 7 bases. The germline gives CDR1 PRHDT, CDR2 FYEKMQ (reference sequence). This CDR3 region has 14 residues. The CDR3 DNA reads TGTGCCAGCAGCTTAGACAGGGGGGTGTCTGGCTACACCTTC. It yields the protein CASSLDRGVSGYTF.

This sequence joins TRBV11-3 and TRBJ2-3; maybe TRBD1 (6 bases). Germline values: CDR1 SGHNT, CDR2 YENEEA. The CDR3 contains 14 residues. The ends were cut back, 4 bases at V and 1 base at J, with 9 bases in the middle. CDR3 sequence (DNA): TGTGCCAGCAGCTCCAGACAGGGCACAGATACGCAGTATTTT. Amino acids: CASSSRQGTDTQYF.

J is TRBJ2-3 and V is TRBV2; 7 bases are shared with TRBD1. Losses at the gene ends were 7 bases for V and 3 bases for J; bases not matched to a gene: 7. The CDR3 loop spans 14 amino acids. Per the germline V gene, CDR1 is SNHLY and CDR2 is FYNNEI. CDR3 nucleotides: TGTGCCAGCATTAAAAACAGGGGAACAGATACGCAGTATTTT. It is translated as CASIKNRGTDTQYF.

The CDR3 DNA follows: TGTGCCTGGAGTACCCAACAGGGGGGATTCTACGAGCAGTACTTC. Its translation: CAWSTQQGGFYEQYF. V usage is TRBV30 and J usage is TRBJ2-7; 8 nucleotides agree with TRBD1. V lost 2 bases to trimming and J lost 3 bases; unmatched junction nucleotides: 9. From germline, CDR1 is GTSNPN and CDR2 SVGIG (reference sequence). The CDR3 consists of 15 residues.

This clone was counted a few times. The rearrangement uses TRBV5-1 and TRBJ1-6; 11 nucleotides line up with TRBD1. Germline V gives CDR1 SGHRS, CDR2 YFSETQ. The CDR3 spans 15 residues. V shed 2 bases, J shed 9 bases, and the junction held 4 bases outside the gene matches. This CDR3 reads CASSLGQGAVSPLHF. In DNA form, the CDR3 reads TGCGCCAGCAGCTTAGGACAGGGGGCTGTTTCACCCCTCCACTTT.

This chain joins TRBV7-2 and TRBJ1-2; 9 bases line up with TRBD1. This CDR3 region has 16 residues. With V trimmed by 5 bases and J by 1 base, 8 bases remained unmatched. The germline V gene has CDR1 SGHTA and CDR2 FQGNSA. The CDR3: CASSRDRVHYNYGYTF. The DNA of the CDR3 is TGTGCCAGCAGCCGGGACAGGGTCCACTATAACTATGGCTACACCTTC.

The J gene is TRBJ1-6, the V gene TRBV19, with 7 bases matching TRBD1. Trimming removed 3 bases from V and 10 bases from J; junction bases left unmatched: 6. Germline V gives CDR1 LNHDA, CDR2 SQIVND (reference sequence). The CDR3 contains 14 residues. This chain's CDR3 is CASSIGTDGSPLHF. Written as DNA, the CDR3 is TGTGCCAGTAGTATCGGGACAGACGGGTCACCCCTCCACTTT.

About this clone itself: Other DNA sequences from this sample encode an identical CDR3 as well. This chain links TRBV27 with TRBJ1-6, with D tentatively TRBD1 (6 bases). Between the trimmed V and J ends, which lost 2 bases and 0 bases, there was a span of 11 bases. Germline V lookup: CDR1 MNHEY, CDR2 SMNVEV (reference sequence). The CDR3 spans 17 residues. CDR3 bases: TGTGCCAGCAGTTTACGACAGGTTGGCTCCTATAATTCACCCCTCCACTTT. Its translation is CASSLRQVGSYNSPLHF.

The V and J genes are TRBV18 and TRBJ2-7; D is unclear. Germline CDR1 and CDR2: KGHSH and LQKENI. The CDR3 consists of 13 residues. Trimming took 0 bases from V and 1 from J, leaving 4 bases between them. This CDR3 is CASSPPSSYEQYF. In DNA form, the CDR3 reads TGTGCCAGCTCACCACCCAGTTCCTACGAGCAGTACTTC. Filled out from reference TRBV18 and TRBJ2-7, the complete variable domain reads NAGVMQNPRHLVRRRGQEARLRCSPMKGHSHVYWYRQLPEEGLKFMVYLQKENIIDESGMPKERFSAEFPKEGPSILRIQQVVRGDSAAYFCASSPPSSYEQYFGPGTRLTVT.

The gene calls are TRBV2 and TRBJ1-3; D is uncertain. The germline gives CDR1 SNHLY, CDR2 FYNNEI. V dropped 10 bases and J dropped 0 bases, with 10 bases sitting between them. The CDR3 is made up of 13 amino acids. The CDR3 DNA sequence: TGTGCCACCCGACTAGACTCTGGAAACACCATATATTTT. Amino acid sequence: CATRLDSGNTIYF.

In this sample, this clone turned up a few times. This chain connects TRBV19 to TRBJ1-2; D uncertain. V shed 8 bases and J shed 0 bases, with 7 bases lying between them. The CDR3 loop spans 12 amino acids. The germline CDR1 and CDR2 sequences are LNHDA and SQIVND (reference sequence). The CDR3 here is CASLAANYGYTF. The CDR3 DNA reads as TGTGCCAGTTTAGCAGCTAACTATGGCTACACCTTC.

The chain carries TRBV5-6 and TRBJ2-5; D is uncertain. The CDR3 is 13 residues long. Deletions cut 4 bases from V and 1 base from J, with 8 bases between. Germline values: CDR1 SGHDT, CDR2 YYEEEE. The CDR3 nucleotides are TGTGCCAGCAGCGCCGGGTCCCAAGAGACCCAGTACTTC. Its translation: CASSAGSQETQYF.

This clone was counted once. This chain uses TRBV5-1 with TRBJ1-4, with 7 bases fitting TRBD1. J gave up 5 bases and V 0 bases, and 4 bases lay outside the gene matches. Germline V gives CDR1 SGHRS, CDR2 YFSETQ. The CDR3 extends over 15 amino acids. The CDR3 reads CASSLGTGRNEKLFF. The CDR3 DNA sequence: TGCGCCAGCAGCTTGGGGACAGGTCGAAATGAAAAACTGTTTTTT.

The rearrangement uses TRBV4-1 and TRBJ2-1, with 10 nucleotides matching TRBD2. This CDR3 is 17 amino acids long. Unmatched junction bases numbered 8, after V lost 3 bases and J lost 3 bases. Germline V gene sequence: CDR1 MGHRA, CDR2 YSYEKL. CDR3 region: CASSQDITSGIYNEQFF. In DNA, the CDR3 is TGCGCCAGCAGCCAGGATATCACTAGCGGGATCTACAATGAGCAGTTCTTC.